Listed here is a single T cell receptor beta chain. The clone's antigen remains unknown. No per-base quality is available; no much larger clone lies one base away. The source of the sample is a study of beta chain features in type 1 diabetes (dated 2018 in TCRdb). Broadly, across the study: Mean age, gender distribution, total cell number and subset yield were not different between patients and healthy donors. A total of roughly 100 million sorted cells were examined across all samples, and the number of cells per subset was strongly correlated with RNA yield. In the study, recently diagnosed type 1 diabetes patients and matched healthy donors were compared on the TCRB repertoires of their sorted circulating CD4+ T cell subsets. Regulatory and stem cell-like memory subsets were obtained from only 8 patients and roughly eight healthy donors, while naive and central memory subsets were obtained from all 30 or so donors.

Here is what the overall study found, with its caveats: Because cDNA was sequenced instead of genomic DNA, activated cells with high expression could be over-represented, although the groups did not differ in activation or CD3 levels. Because the HLA sub-analyses included only small numbers of individuals, any influence of HLA type on TCRB rearrangement was left unresolved. Naive, central memory and regulatory TCRB repertoires appeared to be more alike among patients than among healthy donors. PCR might favor shorter templates, but patient and control samples were amplified and corrected together, so any skew would affect both groups equally. Fewer insertions and more nucleotide deletions at VDJ recombination sites were observed in patients with type 1 diabetes, implying thymic rearrangement abnormalities. A moderate but significant shortening of TCRB CDR3 length was observed in type 1 diabetes patients in all four CD4+ subsets.

The entire isolated RNA was reverse transcribed using the High Capacity cDNA Reverse Transcription Kit, and thus expressed TCRB transcripts were sequenced. Deep immunoSEQ sequencing was applied to naive, central memory and regulatory T cell samples, giving an average of about 3.6 million total reads per sample. Sorted cells were lysed in RLT buffer, and RNA was extracted using DNase-treated RNeasy Micro or Mini kits according to cell number. To prevent cross-contamination, each cell subset was processed individually, whereas patient and healthy donor samples were processed jointly. The immunoSEQ multiplex PCR was used to amplify TCRB sequences from cDNA, generating 87-bp fragments that spanned the CDR3 region. Sequencing of the amplicons was done on the Illumina HiSeq platform. The authors processed their data as follows. Synthetic template baselines were used to correct PCR bias computationally, reads within Hamming distance 2 were collapsed, and singletons that could not be merged were discarded. By aligning reads against IMGT, V, D and J genes, CDR3 length, and insertions or deletions at six rearrangement sites were assigned. Within each subset, clonotype counts were normalized to sorted cell number, and only after that were true diversity and Gini coefficients computed with the tcR R package. The overlap coefficient, calculated on TCRB nucleotide sequences, was used to measure repertoire sharing. Out-of-frame TCRB sequences from naive cells were analyzed to stand in for the pre-selection repertoire. Not all clones reach the TCRdb copy of this immuneACCESS table, which keeps in-frame sequences only. Checked studies attribute under half of the gap to unresolved V genes and leave the rest unexplained. Clone size and the V and J calls come from that table; the DNA yielded D and trimming. Across this sample there are fewer than 550,000 clones, with over 10% seen only once. Clones ranked in the top ten supply over 0.035% of the sample.

Each donor gave one peripheral blood draw, around 0.12 L on average, collected into heparinised tubes. A BD FACSAria II was used to sort naive, central memory, regulatory and stem cell-like memory CD4+ T cells with a panel that included CD45RO, CCR7, CD25, CD127, CD95 and CD27. A purity above 95% was achieved for all sorted populations. PBMCs were isolated right away by Lymphoprep density gradient centrifugation and were stained directly, without culture. So that batch effects would be minimized, each experiment stained and sorted samples in pairs, pairing one healthy donor with one patient. V loses 0 bases, J loses 6 bases, and the germline ends lie 9 bases apart. CDR1 SGDLS and CDR2 YYNGEE were looked up in the germline V gene. The CDR3 spans 14 residues, from the cysteine through the phenylalanine. The read is trimmed to its CDR3 DNA, 42 bases read in frame from base 1.

The chain links TRBV9 with TRBJ1-4, with TRBD1 perhaps the D gene, on 5 matching bases. The sequence was obtained from a woman aged 18-35 years in good health. Specimen: naive CD4+ T cells from blood. The cell subset or site label of this sample denotes: true naive CD4+ T cells. The CDR3 region has the sequence CASSVGDGDEKLFF. The bases are TGTGCCAGCAGCGTAGGGGACGGAGATGAAAAACTGTTTTTT.